This paragraph covers one T cell receptor (beta chain) sequence. The data were taken from a study of blood T cell repertoires in COVID-19. With 3 bases removed from V and 2 bases from J, the gap between germline ends came to 13 bases. The CDR3 is made up of 16 amino acids. In germline, CDR1 is KGHSH, CDR2 LQKENI. Sequencing used immunoSEQ multiplex PCR; TCRdb keeps in-frame clones, though not all of them. This sample has tens of thousands of clones, with over 80% found just once. This sequence joins TRBV18 and TRBJ1-4; D might be TRBD1 (6 bases). The sequence was obtained from a woman older than 75 with active or convalescent COVID-19. The specimen was peripheral blood. The CDR3 DNA sequence: TGTGCCAGCTCACCCATAAACAGGGCGACTAATGAAAAACTGTTTTTT. This translates into CASSPINRATNEKLFF. The variable domain in full, completed from reference TRBV18 and TRBJ1-4, reads NAGVMQNPRHLVRRRGQEARLRCSPMKGHSHVYWYRQLPEEGLKFMVYLQKENIIDESGMPKERFSAEFPKEGPSILRIQQVVRGDSAAYFCASSPINRATNEKLFFGSGTQLSVL.